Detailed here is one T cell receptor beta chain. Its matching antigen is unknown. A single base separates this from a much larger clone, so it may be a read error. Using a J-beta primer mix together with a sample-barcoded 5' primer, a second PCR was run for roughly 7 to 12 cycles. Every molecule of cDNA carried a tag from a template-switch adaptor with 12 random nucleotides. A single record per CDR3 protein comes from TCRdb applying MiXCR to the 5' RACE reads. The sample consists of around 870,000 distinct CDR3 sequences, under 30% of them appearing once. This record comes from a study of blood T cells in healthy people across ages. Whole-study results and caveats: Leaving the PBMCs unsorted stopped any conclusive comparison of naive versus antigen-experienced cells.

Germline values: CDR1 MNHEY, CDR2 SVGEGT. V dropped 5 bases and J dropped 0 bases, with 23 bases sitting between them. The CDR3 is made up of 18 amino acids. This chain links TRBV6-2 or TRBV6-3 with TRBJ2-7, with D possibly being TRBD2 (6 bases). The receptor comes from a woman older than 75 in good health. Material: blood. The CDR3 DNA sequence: TGTGCCAGCAGTCCTCGGGGACTCGGGGCAGCCAACTCCTACGAGCAGTACTTC. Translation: CASSPRGLGAANSYEQYF.